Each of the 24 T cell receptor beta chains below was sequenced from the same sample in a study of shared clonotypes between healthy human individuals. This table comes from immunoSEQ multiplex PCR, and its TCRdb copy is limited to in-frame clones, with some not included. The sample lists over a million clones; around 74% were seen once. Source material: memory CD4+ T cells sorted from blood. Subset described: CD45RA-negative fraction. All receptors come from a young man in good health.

CDR3 sequence reads: CASRCPAGANVLTF. CDR3 in DNA: TGTGCCAGCAGGTGTCCGGCTGGGGCCAACGTCCTGACTTTC. This chain links TRBV12-1 with TRBJ2-6; whether TRBD2, the table's D call, matches the DNA was not checked. TRBV12-1 is a pseudogene segment. The length of the CDR3 is 14 residues.

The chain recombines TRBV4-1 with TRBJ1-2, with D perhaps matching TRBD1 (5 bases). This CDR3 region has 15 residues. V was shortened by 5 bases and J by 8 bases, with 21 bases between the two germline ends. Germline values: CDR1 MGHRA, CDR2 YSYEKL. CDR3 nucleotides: TGCGCCAGCAGCTCCTCCCCGGCAGGGATGAAGGGCTACACCTTC. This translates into CASSSSPAGMKGYTF.

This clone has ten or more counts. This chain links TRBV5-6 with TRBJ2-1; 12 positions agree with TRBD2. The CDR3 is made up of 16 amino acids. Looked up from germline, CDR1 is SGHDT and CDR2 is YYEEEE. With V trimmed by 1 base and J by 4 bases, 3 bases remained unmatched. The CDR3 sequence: CASSLRGTSGYNEQFF. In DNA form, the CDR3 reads TGTGCCAGCAGCTTGAGAGGGACTAGCGGGTACAATGAGCAGTTCTTC.

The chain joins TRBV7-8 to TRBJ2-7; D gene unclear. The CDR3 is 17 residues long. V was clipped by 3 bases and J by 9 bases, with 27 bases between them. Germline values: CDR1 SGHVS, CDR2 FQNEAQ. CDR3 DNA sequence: TGTGCCAGCAGCTTGTTCGCCCGAACAACGGCGTATGTTGGGCAGTACTTC. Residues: CASSLFARTTAYVGQYF.

This chain's CDR3 is CSVEKTGVTGELFF. For the CDR3, the DNA is TGCAGCGTTGAAAAGACAGGGGTGACCGGGGAGCTGTTTTTT. This chain connects TRBV29-1 to TRBJ2-2; TRBD1 matches 8 bases. Germline CDR1 SQVTM, CDR2 ANQGSEA. The CDR3 covers 14 residues. Trimming took 2 bases from V and 5 from J; bases not matched to a gene: 4.

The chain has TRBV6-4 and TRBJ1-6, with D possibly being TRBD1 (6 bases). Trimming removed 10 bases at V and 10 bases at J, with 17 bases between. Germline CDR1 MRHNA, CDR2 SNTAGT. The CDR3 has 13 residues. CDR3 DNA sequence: TGTGCCACCCGACAGGCCCAGGGGTCACCCCTCCACTTT. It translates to CATRQAQGSPLHF.

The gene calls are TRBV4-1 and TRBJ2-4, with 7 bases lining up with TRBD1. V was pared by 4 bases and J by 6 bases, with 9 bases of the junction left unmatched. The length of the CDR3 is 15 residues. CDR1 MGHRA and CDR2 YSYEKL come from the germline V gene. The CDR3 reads CASSRGSGTVNIQYF. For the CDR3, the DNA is TGCGCCAGCAGCCGGGGCTCCGGGACAGTAAACATTCAGTACTTC.

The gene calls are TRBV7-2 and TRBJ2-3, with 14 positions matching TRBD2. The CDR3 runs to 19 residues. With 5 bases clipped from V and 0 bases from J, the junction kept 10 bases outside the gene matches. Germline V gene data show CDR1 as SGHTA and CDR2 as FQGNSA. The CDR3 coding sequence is TGTGCCAGCAGCCTCACCGGGACTAGCGGGAGTGCTAGCACAGATACGCAGTATTTT. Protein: CASSLTGTSGSASTDTQYF.

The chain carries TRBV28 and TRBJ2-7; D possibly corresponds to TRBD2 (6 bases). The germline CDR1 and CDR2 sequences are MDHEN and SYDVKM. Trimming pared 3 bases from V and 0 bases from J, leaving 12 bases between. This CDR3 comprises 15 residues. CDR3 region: CASSLEGSSSYEQYF. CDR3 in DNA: TGTGCCAGCAGTTTGGAGGGTTCGAGCTCCTACGAGCAGTACTTC.

CDR3 in DNA: TGTGCCAGCAGCTTAGAGCAGTTGGGAAACACCATATATTTT. This sequence encodes CASSLEQLGNTIYF. The J gene is TRBJ1-3, the V gene TRBV11-2; no reliable D call. V lost 0 bases and J 4 bases, leaving 7 bases between the germline ends. This CDR3 region has 14 residues. Germline V lookup: CDR1 SGHAT, CDR2 FQNNGV.

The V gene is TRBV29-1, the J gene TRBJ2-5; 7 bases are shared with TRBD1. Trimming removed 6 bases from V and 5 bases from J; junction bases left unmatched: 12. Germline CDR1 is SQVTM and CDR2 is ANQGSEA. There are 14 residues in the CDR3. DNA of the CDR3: TGCAGCGTCGCTCCCCCGGGACAGACGGAGACCCAGTACTTC. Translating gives CSVAPPGQTETQYF.

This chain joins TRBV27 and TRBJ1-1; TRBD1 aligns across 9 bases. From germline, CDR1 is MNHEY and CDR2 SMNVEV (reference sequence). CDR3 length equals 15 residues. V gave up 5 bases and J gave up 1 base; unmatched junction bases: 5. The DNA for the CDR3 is TGTGCCAGCAGTCGCGGACAGGGGCAGAACACTGAAGCTTTCTTT. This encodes CASSRGQGQNTEAFF.

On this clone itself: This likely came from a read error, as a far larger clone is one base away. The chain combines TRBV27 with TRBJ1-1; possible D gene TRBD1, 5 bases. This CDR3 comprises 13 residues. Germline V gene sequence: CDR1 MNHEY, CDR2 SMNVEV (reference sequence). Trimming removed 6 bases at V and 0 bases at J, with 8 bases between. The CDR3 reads CASSPTVNTEAFF. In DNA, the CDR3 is TGTGCCAGCAGCCCGACAGTGAACACTGAAGCTTTCTTT.

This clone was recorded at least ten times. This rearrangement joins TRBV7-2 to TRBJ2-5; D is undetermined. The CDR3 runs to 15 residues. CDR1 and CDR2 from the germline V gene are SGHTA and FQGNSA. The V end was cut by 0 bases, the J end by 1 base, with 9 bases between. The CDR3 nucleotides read TGTGCCAGCAGCTTAGCGTACGGAATCCAAGAGACCCAGTACTTC. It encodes CASSLAYGIQETQYF.

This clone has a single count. The CDR3 sequence: CASSSYSNGEQFF. The CDR3 DNA reads TGTGCCAGCAGCTCGTACAGTAATGGAGAGCAGTTCTTC. The chain is built from TRBV7-2 and TRBJ2-1, with D unclear. The CDR3 length is 13 residues. Between the trimmed V and J ends, which lost 4 bases and 10 bases, there was a span of 14 bases. Germline CDR1 SGHTA, CDR2 FQGNSA.

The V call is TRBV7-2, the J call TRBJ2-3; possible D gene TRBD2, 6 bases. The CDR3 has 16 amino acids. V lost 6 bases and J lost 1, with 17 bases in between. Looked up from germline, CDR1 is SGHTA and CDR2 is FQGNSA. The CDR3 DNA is TGTGCCAGCAGATGGGGAGGCCTTGCTGGCACAGATACGCAGTATTTT. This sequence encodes CASRWGGLAGTDTQYF.

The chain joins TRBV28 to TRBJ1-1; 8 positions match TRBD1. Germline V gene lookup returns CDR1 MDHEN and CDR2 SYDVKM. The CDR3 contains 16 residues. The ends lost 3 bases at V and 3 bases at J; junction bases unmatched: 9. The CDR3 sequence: CASSFGRGRSDTEAFF. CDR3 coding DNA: TGTGCCAGCAGTTTTGGCAGGGGGCGAAGCGACACTGAAGCTTTCTTT.

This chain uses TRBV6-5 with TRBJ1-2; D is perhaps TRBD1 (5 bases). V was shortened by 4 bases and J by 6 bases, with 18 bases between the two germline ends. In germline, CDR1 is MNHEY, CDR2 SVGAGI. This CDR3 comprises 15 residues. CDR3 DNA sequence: TGTGCCAGCAGTTCCCCCAGGCAGGGCCACCATGGCTACACCTTC. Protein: CASSSPRQGHHGYTF.

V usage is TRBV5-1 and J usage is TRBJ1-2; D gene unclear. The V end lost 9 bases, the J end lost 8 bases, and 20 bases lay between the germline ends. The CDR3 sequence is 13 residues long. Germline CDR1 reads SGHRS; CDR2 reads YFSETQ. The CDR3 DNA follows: TGCGCCACCACAGTCCTGGCAGGTACCGGCTACACCTTC. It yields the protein CATTVLAGTGYTF.

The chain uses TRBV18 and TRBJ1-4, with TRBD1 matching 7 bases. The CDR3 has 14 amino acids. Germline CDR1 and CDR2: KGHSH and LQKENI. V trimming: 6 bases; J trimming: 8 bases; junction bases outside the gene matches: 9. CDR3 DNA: TGTGCCAGCTCCTTACTTGACAGGGCGGAAAAACTGTTTTTT. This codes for CASSLLDRAEKLFF.

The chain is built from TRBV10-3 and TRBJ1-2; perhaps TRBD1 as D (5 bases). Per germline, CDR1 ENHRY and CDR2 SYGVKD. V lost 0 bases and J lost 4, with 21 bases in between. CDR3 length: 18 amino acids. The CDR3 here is CAISESTNQGTFSYGYTF. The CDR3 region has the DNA TGTGCCATCAGTGAGTCGACCAACCAGGGCACCTTTTCCTATGGCTACACCTTC.

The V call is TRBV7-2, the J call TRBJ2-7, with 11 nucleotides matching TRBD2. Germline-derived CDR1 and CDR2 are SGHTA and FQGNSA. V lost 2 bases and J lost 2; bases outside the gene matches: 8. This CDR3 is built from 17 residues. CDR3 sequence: CASSLSKTSGTTYEQYF. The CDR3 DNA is TGTGCCAGCAGCTTATCGAAGACTAGCGGGACGACCTACGAGCAGTACTTC.

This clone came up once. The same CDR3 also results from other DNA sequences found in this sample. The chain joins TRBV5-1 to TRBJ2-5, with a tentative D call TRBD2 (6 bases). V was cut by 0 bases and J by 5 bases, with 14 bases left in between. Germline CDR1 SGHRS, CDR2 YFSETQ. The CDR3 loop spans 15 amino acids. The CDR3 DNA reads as TGCGCCAGCAGCTTGGCTCCGGGGGTCGGGGAGACCCAGTACTTC. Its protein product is CASSLAPGVGETQYF.

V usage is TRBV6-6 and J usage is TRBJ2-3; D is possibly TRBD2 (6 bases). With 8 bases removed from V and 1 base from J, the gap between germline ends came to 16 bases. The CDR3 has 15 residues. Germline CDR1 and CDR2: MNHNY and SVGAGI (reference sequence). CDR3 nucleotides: TGTGCCAGCCAGGGAGGAGGGCTGGGCACAGATACGCAGTATTTT. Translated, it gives CASQGGGLGTDTQYF.